The rows below give T cell receptor beta chains drawn from one sample of a study of shared clonotypes between healthy human individuals. Using immunoSEQ multiplex PCR, the repertoire was profiled, and TCRdb retains in-frame clones only, with some absent. The sample lists about 2 million clones, roughly 94% occurring once. The specimen was naive CD8+ T cells sorted from blood. Every receptor here comes from a man between 18 and 35 years old in good health. Each CDR3 is given with its conserved first and last residue. D genes are given only for firm matches. The listing skips clone size in some rows; elsewhere it reads once, few, many or a size class.

clone_size	v_call	d_call	j_call	cdr3_nt	cdr3_aa
NA	TRBV27	TRBD1	TRBJ1-5	TGTGCCAGCAGTAGACAGGGGGTCTATAGCAATCAGCCCCAGCATTTT	CASSRQGVYSNQPQHF
NA	TRBV20-1	NA	TRBJ2-1	TGCAGTGCCACCTGGAATGAGCAGTTCTTC	CSATWNEQFF
NA	TRBV7-8	NA	TRBJ2-1	TGTGCCAGCAGCTTGGGACCGCCCTCCTACAATGAGCAGTTCTTC	CASSLGPPSYNEQFF
NA	TRBV28	NA	TRBJ2-7	TGTGCCAGCAGCCTGATTGGGGCAGGCCGGGGCGAGCAGTACTTC	CASSLIGAGRGEQYF
NA	TRBV7-9	TRBD1	TRBJ2-1	TGTGCCAGCAGCCCGGGACAGGAGTACAATGAGCAGTTCTTC	CASSPGQEYNEQFF
NA	TRBV28	TRBD1	TRBJ2-7	TGTGCCAGCAGTTTGGGGACAGACTACGAGCAGTACTTC	CASSLGTDYEQYF
NA	TRBV5-6	TRBD2	TRBJ2-7	TGTGCCAGCAGCTTCCAGGGAGGGTACGAGCAGTACTTC	CASSFQGGYEQYF
NA	TRBV30	TRBD1	TRBJ2-5	TGTGCCTGGAGTGTTTCCGACAGGGAAGAGACCCAGTACTTC	CAWSVSDREETQYF
NA	TRBV2	TRBD2	TRBJ2-3	TGTGCCTCCAAGGTCAGCGGGGGGGGCACAGATACGCAGTATTTT	CASKVSGGGTDTQYF
once	TRBV6-1	NA	TRBJ1-2	TGTGCCAGCAGTGACTTTGGGGGGTATGGCTACACCTTC	CASSDFGGYGYTF
NA	TRBV19	NA	TRBJ2-3	TGTGCCAGTGCCGACACATACACAGATACGCAGTATTTT	CASADTYTDTQYF
few	TRBV5-4	NA	TRBJ1-6	TGTGCCAGCAGCTTGGGAGGGAGCTCCTATAATTCACCCCTCCACTTT	CASSLGGSSYNSPLHF
once	TRBV5-4	NA	TRBJ2-2	TGTGCCAGCAGCCCCTGGGGATCTGGTGCGGAGCTGTTTTTT	CASSPWGSGAELFF
once	TRBV7-8	NA	TRBJ2-4	TGTGCCAGCAGCTTAGATATGGCAGGCCAAGCCAAAAACATTCAGTACTTC	CASSLDMAGQAKNIQYF
NA	TRBV30	NA	TRBJ2-2	TGTGCCTCGCCGACTAGCACCGGGGAGCTGTTTTTT	CASPTSTGELFF
NA	TRBV15	TRBD2	TRBJ2-3	TGTGCCACCAGCAGGACGCCTAGCGGGGGATTAGATACGCAGTATTTT	CATSRTPSGGLDTQYF
NA	TRBV19	NA	TRBJ2-5	TGTGCCAGTAGTTTCTGGGCGAGAGCCGGAGAGACCCAGTACTTC	CASSFWARAGETQYF
NA	TRBV10-3	TRBD1	TRBJ2-1	TGTGCCATCAGTGACCCGGGACAGGGTGAGAATGAGCAGTTCTTC	CAISDPGQGENEQFF
NA	TRBV4-1	NA	TRBJ2-3	TGCGCCAGCAGCCCGACTATCGACGGAGATACGCAGTATTTT	CASSPTIDGDTQYF
NA	TRBV11-2	NA	TRBJ1-1	TGTGCCAGCAGCGCATACGGGGACACTGAAGCTTTCTTT	CASSAYGDTEAFF
NA	TRBV10-3	TRBD2	TRBJ2-5	TGTGCCATCAGTGAGCCACCGACTAGCGGAAAAGAGACCCAGTACTTC	CAISEPPTSGKETQYF
NA	TRBV27	NA	TRBJ2-7	TGTGCCAGCAGTCCTTCAACAGGGGAGGTGGGCTACGAGCAGTACTTC	CASSPSTGEVGYEQYF
once	TRBV4-3	NA	TRBJ2-7	TGCGCCAGCAGCCAATTTAGGGGGGGTTACGAGCAGTACTTC	CASSQFRGGYEQYF
NA	TRBV4-1	NA	TRBJ1-3	TGCGCCAGCAGCCAGGATATCCTTAACTCTGGAAACACCATATATTTT	CASSQDILNSGNTIYF
NA	TRBV7-3	TRBD1	TRBJ2-7	TGTGCCAGCAGCCCCGGACAGGGGGTTTCCTACGAGCAGTACTTC	CASSPGQGVSYEQYF
NA	TRBV27	NA	TRBJ2-7	TGTGCCAGCAGCCCTGGGCTAGCCCCCTACGAGCAGTACTTC	CASSPGLAPYEQYF
NA	TRBV9	TRBD1	TRBJ1-1	TGTGCCAGCAGCGCGAGTGGACAGGTCACTGAAGCTTTCTTT	CASSASGQVTEAFF
NA	TRBV6-1	NA	TRBJ2-1	TGTGCCAGCTTGACCTACGCGGACAATGAGCAGTTCTTC	CASLTYADNEQFF
NA	TRBV4-1	NA	TRBJ1-1	TGCGCCAGCAGCCAAGGGCGGGGGGGCATCACTGAAGCTTTCTTT	CASSQGRGGITEAFF
once	TRBV19	NA	TRBJ1-5	TGTGCCAGTACTCCAACGACAGAGGGTAGCAATCAGCCCCAGCATTTT	CASTPTTEGSNQPQHF
NA	TRBV6-5	NA	TRBJ2-7	TGTGCCAGCAGAGAGCGGGTGGGCACCTACGAGCAGTACTTC	CASRERVGTYEQYF
NA	TRBV10-3	NA	TRBJ2-2	TGTGCCATCAGTGGCGGTGGCGGCACCGGGGAGCTGTTTTTT	CAISGGGGTGELFF
NA	TRBV10-3	TRBD2	TRBJ2-7	TGTGCCATCGAAGGCGGCGGGGGGTTCTACGAGCAGTACTTC	CAIEGGGGFYEQYF